The clone carrying this T cell receptor (beta chain) was picked up a small number of times. Sequencing used immunoSEQ multiplex PCR; TCRdb keeps in-frame clones, though not all of them. Of roughly 58,000 clones in the sample, 80% to 90% were seen once. The sample is drawn from a study of blood T cell repertoires in COVID-19. Across the whole study: Spain, Italy and the United States supplied samples that represented acute and convalescent COVID-19.

Seattle researchers signed up patients amid active infection and tracked them longitudinally. Germline V gene sequence: CDR1 KGHDR, CDR2 SFDVKD. The CDR3 runs to 14 residues. After removal of 3 bases from V and 5 bases from J, the junction contained 4 bases not matched to a gene. Sequenced material: peripheral blood. The genes are TRBV24-1 and TRBJ1-1; 8 nucleotides line up with TRBD1. The clonotype comes from a man in his fifties or sixties with COVID-19, enrolled during active disease. The CDR3 nucleotides are TGTGCCACCAGTGATCACAGGGGGGCGACTGAAGCTTTCTTT. Its protein is CATSDHRGATEAFF.